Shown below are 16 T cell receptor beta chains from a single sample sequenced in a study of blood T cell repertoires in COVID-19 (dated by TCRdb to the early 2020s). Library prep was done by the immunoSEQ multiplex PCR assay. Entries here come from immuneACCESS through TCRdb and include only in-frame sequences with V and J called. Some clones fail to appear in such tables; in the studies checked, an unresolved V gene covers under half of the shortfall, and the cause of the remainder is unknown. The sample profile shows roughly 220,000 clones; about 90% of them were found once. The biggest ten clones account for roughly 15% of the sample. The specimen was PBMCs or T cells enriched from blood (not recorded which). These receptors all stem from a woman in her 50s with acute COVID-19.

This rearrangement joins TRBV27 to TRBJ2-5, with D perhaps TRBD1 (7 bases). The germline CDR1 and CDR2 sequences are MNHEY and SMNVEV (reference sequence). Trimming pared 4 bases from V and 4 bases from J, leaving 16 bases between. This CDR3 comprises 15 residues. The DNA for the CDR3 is TGTGCCAGCAGTTCCTATGCCAGGGGGGTAGAGACCCAGTACTTC. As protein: CASSSYARGVETQYF.

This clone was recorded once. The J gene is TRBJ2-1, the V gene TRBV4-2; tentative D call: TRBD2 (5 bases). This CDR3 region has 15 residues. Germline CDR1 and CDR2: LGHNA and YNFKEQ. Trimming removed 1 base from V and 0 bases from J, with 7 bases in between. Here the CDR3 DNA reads TGTGCCAGCAGCCAAGGGAGGAGCTCCTACAATGAGCAGTTCTTC. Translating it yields CASSQGRSSYNEQFF.

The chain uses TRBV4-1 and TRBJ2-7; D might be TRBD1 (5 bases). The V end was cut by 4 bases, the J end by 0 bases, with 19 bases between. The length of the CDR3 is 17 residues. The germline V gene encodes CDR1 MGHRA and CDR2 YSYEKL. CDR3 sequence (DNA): TGCGCCAGCAGCCCGCGCTTGACAGCCGGAAGCTCCTACGAGCAGTACTTC. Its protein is CASSPRLTAGSSYEQYF.

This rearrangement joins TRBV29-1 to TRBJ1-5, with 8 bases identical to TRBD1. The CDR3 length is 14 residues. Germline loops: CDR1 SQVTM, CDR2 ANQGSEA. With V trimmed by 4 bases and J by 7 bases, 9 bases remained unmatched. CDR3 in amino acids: CSVALGQGDQPQHF. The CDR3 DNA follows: TGCAGCGTTGCCTTAGGACAGGGTGACCAGCCCCAGCATTTT.

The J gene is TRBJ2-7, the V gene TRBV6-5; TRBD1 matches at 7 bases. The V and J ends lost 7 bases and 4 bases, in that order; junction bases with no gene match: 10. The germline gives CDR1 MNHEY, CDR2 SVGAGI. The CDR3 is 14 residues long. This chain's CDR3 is CASTKTGSIYEQYF. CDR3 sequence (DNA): TGTGCCAGCACCAAGACAGGGTCGATTTACGAGCAGTACTTC.

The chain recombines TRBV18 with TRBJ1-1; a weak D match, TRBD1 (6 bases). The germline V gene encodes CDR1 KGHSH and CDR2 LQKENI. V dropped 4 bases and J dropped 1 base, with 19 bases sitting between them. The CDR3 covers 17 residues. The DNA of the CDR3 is TGTGCCAGCTCACGAAGACAGGCCACTCGCGGGAACACTGAAGCTTTCTTT. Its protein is CASSRRQATRGNTEAFF.

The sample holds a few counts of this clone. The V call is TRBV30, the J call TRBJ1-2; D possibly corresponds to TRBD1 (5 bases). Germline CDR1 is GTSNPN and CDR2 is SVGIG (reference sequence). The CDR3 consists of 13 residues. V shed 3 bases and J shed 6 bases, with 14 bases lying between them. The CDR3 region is CAWSRGWGDGYTF. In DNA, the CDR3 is TGTGCCTGGAGCCGAGGTTGGGGGGATGGCTACACCTTC.

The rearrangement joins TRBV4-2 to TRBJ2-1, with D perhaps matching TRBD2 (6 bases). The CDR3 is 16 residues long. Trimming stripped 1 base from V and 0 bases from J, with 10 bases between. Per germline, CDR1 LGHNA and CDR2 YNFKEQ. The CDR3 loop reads CASSQASVSSYNEQFF. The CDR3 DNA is TGTGCCAGCAGCCAAGCTAGCGTGAGCTCCTACAATGAGCAGTTCTTC.

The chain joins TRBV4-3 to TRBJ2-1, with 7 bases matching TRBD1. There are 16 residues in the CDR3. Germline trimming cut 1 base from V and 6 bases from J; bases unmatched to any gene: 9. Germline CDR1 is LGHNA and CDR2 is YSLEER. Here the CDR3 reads CASSQGGDRLFNEQFF. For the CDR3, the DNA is TGCGCCAGCAGCCAAGGAGGGGACAGACTCTTCAATGAGCAGTTCTTC.

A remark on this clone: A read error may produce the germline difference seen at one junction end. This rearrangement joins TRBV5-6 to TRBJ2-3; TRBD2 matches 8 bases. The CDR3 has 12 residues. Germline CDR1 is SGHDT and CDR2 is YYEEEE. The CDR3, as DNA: TGTGCCAGCAGTCTCATGGGCGAGCGGGAGAATTTT. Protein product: CASSLMGERENF.

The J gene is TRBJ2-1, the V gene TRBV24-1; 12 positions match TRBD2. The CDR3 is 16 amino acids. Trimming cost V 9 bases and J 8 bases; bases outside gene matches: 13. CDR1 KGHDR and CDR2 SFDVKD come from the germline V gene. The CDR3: CATAPPSGRAGDEQFF. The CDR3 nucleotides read TGTGCCACCGCACCTCCTAGCGGGAGGGCCGGAGATGAGCAGTTCTTC.

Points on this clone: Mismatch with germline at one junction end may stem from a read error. The CDR3 loop reads CASSPEWDNNRPQHF. The CDR3 nucleotides read TGTGCCAGCAGTCCAGAATGGGACAACAATCGGCCCCAGCATTTT. This sequence joins TRBV28 and TRBJ1-5; a possible D gene is TRBD1 (6 bases). Germline V gene sequence: CDR1 MDHEN, CDR2 SYDVKM. The length of the CDR3 is 15 residues.

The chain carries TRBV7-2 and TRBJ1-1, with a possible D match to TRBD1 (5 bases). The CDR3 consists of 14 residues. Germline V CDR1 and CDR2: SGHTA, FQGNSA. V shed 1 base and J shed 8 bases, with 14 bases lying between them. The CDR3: CASSLVARRTEAFF. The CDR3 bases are TGTGCCAGCAGCTTAGTGGCCCGACGGACAGAAGCTTTCTTT.

DNA for the CDR3: TGTGCCAGTAGTACCCTAGCGGGAGGAGGCGATGAGCAGTTCTTC. Protein product: CASSTLAGGGDEQFF. The chain is built from TRBV19 and TRBJ2-1; 11 bases are shared with TRBD2. The CDR3 totals 15 residues. The V segment lost 4 bases and the J segment 8 bases; nucleotides outside the gene matches: 7. Per the germline V gene, CDR1 is LNHDA and CDR2 is SQIVND (reference sequence). Full variable domain (missing parts from reference TRBV19 and TRBJ2-1): DGGITQSPKYLFRKEGQNVTLSCEQNLNHDAMYWYRQDPGQGLRLIYYSQIVNDFQKGDIAEGYSVSREKKESFPLTVTSAQKNPTAFYLCASSTLAGGGDEQFFGPGTRLTVL.

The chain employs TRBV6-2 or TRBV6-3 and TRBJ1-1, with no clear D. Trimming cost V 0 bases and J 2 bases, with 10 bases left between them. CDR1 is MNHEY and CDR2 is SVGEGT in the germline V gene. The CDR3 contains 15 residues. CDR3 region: CASSYSRVDNTEAFF. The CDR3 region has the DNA TGTGCCAGCAGTTACTCACGGGTAGATAACACTGAAGCTTTCTTT.

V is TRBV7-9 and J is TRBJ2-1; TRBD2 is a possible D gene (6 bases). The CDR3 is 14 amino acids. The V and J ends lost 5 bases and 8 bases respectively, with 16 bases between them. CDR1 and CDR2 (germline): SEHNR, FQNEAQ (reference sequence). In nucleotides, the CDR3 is TGTGCCAGCAGCCCCACCCCGAGGAGGGATGAGCAGTTCTTC. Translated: CASSPTPRRDEQFF. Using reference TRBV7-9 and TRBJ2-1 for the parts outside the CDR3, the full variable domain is DTGVSQNPRHKITKRGQNVTFRCDPISEHNRLYWYRQTLGQGPEFLTYFQNEAQLEKSRLLSDRFSAERPKGSFSTLEIQRTEQGDSAMYLCASSPTPRRDEQFFGPGTRLTVL.